These 19 T cell receptor beta chains originate from one sample sequenced in a study of CD8+CD57+ T cells in acquired aplastic anemia. Individuals selected for sequencing had exhibited CD8+CD57+ cell expansion on flow cytometry. TCR beta VDJ and CDR3 were profiled, and genomic DNA was the template. One entry per CDR3 protein, called by TCRdb with MiXCR from the reads. This sample yields around 500,000 distinct CDR3 sequences, of which less than 35% are seen a single time; less than 0.85% belongs to the top ten. The specimen sequenced was sorted CD4+, CD8+, or CD8+CD57+ T cells (not recorded which) from PBMCs. These receptors came from a human donor with aplastic anemia.

The J gene is TRBJ2-5, the V gene TRBV2; D remains ambiguous. The V end was cut by 8 bases, the J end by 7 bases, with 17 bases between. This CDR3 has 13 residues. Germline values: CDR1 SNHLY, CDR2 FYNNEI. The CDR3 sequence: CASSPDHLGTQYF. The CDR3 DNA reads as TGTGCCAGCTCCCCGGACCACCTTGGGACCCAGTACTTC.

This chain joins TRBV9 and TRBJ1-6; D not resolved. CDR3 size: 14 residues. Trimming cost V 1 base and J 7 bases, with 9 bases left between them. The germline gives CDR1 SGDLS, CDR2 YYNGEE. The CDR3 DNA is TGTGCCAGCAGCGTAACCCTGGGGAATTCACCCCTCCACTTT. Translating it yields CASSVTLGNSPLHF.

The genes are TRBV7-2 and TRBJ2-1; 7 positions match TRBD2. This CDR3 is 12 amino acids long. Looked up from germline, CDR1 is SGHTA and CDR2 is FQGNSA. Germline trimming cut 3 bases from V and 9 bases from J; bases unmatched to any gene: 2. The CDR3 spells CASSLAGAEQFF. DNA for the CDR3: TGTGCCAGCAGCTTGGCGGGAGCTGAGCAGTTCTTC.

This clonotype turned up a few times. The chain is built from TRBV5-6 and TRBJ2-6, with 9 bases identical to TRBD1. The CDR3 runs 17 residues. V shed 3 bases, J shed 1 base, and the junction held 5 bases outside the gene matches. Germline V CDR1 and CDR2: SGHDT, YYEEEE. The CDR3: CASSSGQGWSGANVLTF. DNA of the CDR3: TGTGCCAGCAGCTCGGGACAGGGTTGGTCTGGGGCCAACGTCCTGACTTTC. The complete variable domain, with remaining parts taken from reference TRBV5-6 and TRBJ2-6, reads DAGVTQSPTHLIKTRGQQVTLRCSPKSGHDTVSWYQQALGQGPQFIFQYYEEEERQRGNFPDRFSGHQFPNYSSELNVNALLLGDSALYLCASSSGQGWSGANVLTFGAGSRLTVL.

This clonotype appeared many times. The rearrangement uses TRBV15 and TRBJ1-3; D is perhaps TRBD1 (6 bases). This CDR3 is built from 17 residues. The V end lost 5 bases, the J end lost 1 base, and 18 bases lay between the germline ends. Per the germline V gene, CDR1 is LNHNV and CDR2 is YYDKDF (reference sequence). The CDR3 is CATSPRIQGFSGNTIYF. CDR3 DNA sequence: TGTGCCACCAGCCCCCGGATACAGGGTTTTTCTGGAAACACCATATATTTT.

V is TRBV7-2 and J is TRBJ1-2; TRBD1 is a possible D gene (6 bases). V was shortened by 5 bases and J by 8 bases, with 12 bases between the two germline ends. Germline CDR1 SGHTA, CDR2 FQGNSA. This CDR3 is 12 amino acids long. CDR3 in DNA: TGTGCCAGCAGCCCCCAGGGGTTAGGCTACACCTTC. It yields the protein CASSPQGLGYTF.

This clonotype has at least ten counts. V gene TRBV29-1 combines with J gene TRBJ2-3; D unresolved. V was shortened by 6 bases and J by 0 bases, with 10 bases between the two germline ends. CDR1 SQVTM and CDR2 ANQGSEA come from the germline V gene. CDR3 length: 13 residues. The CDR3 region has the DNA TGCAGCGTCGGTCCCCCAAGCACAGATACGCAGTATTTT. Translation: CSVGPPSTDTQYF.

This chain links TRBV18 with TRBJ2-7; TRBD1 is a possible D gene (6 bases). The CDR3 is made up of 13 amino acids. Germline lookup yields CDR1 KGHSH and CDR2 LQKENI. V gave up 4 bases and J gave up 6 bases, with 13 bases separating them. The CDR3 spells CASSRQASPEQYF. The CDR3 bases are TGTGCCAGCTCACGACAGGCGAGTCCCGAGCAGTACTTC.

The chain uses TRBV12-5 and TRBJ2-1; D is possibly TRBD2 (6 bases). Trimming left V 1 base short and J 14 bases short, with 12 bases between. Germline V gene data show CDR1 as LGHNT and CDR2 as FRNRAP. This CDR3 is built from 12 residues. The CDR3: CASGLGRAVEFF. The CDR3 DNA is TGTGCTAGTGGTTTGGGGAGGGCGGTCGAGTTCTTC.

Worth noting for this clonotype: A much larger clonotype is one base distant, so this may be a read error. This chain links TRBV20-1 with TRBJ1-5; D remains unclear. The CDR3 contains 12 residues. Germline values: CDR1 DFQATT, CDR2 SNEGSKA (reference sequence). Here the CDR3 DNA reads TGCAATGCTAGTGGTAGCAATCAGCCCCAGCATTTT. Translating gives CNASGSNQPQHF.

This chain connects TRBV5-4 to TRBJ2-1; D gene ambiguous. V shed 0 bases and J shed 0 bases, with 10 bases lying between them. Germline loops: CDR1 SGHNT, CDR2 YYREEE (reference sequence). CDR3 size: 16 residues. The CDR3 loop is CASSLEPVSSYNEQFF. The CDR3 nucleotides are TGTGCCAGCAGCTTGGAGCCGGTCAGCTCCTACAATGAGCAGTTCTTC. Supplemented by reference TRBV5-4 and TRBJ2-1, the full variable domain reads ETGVTQSPTHLIKTRGQQVTLRCSSQSGHNTVSWYQQALGQGPQFIFQYYREEENGRGNFPPRFSGLQFPNYSSELNVNALELDDSALYLCASSLEPVSSYNEQFFGPGTRLTVL.

As concerns this clonotype: This may arise from a read error, as a much more abundant clone is one base away. The chain is built from TRBV2 and TRBJ2-1; unclear D gene. The CDR3 consists of 13 residues. Germline V gives CDR1 SNHLY, CDR2 FYNNEI. CDR3 DNA sequence: TGTGCCGGCAGCCCCGGGCCGTACAATGAGCAGTTCTTC. Its translation is CAGSPGPYNEQFF.

As regards this clonotype: This CDR3 fails to terminate in the conserved phenylalanine or tryptophan, so it likely reflects a read error. The chain joins TRBV20-1 to TRBJ1-2; D not resolved. The CDR3 has 13 residues. Germline V gene sequence: CDR1 DFQATT, CDR2 SNEGSKA (reference sequence). V lost 0 bases, J lost 6 bases, and 11 bases lay in between. This CDR3 is CSARDLGFNGYTS. In nucleotides, the CDR3 is TGCAGTGCTAGAGATCTAGGGTTTAATGGCTACACCTCC.

CDR3 amino acids: CASSYDTGDSPLHF. The CDR3 nucleotides read TGTGCCAGCAGCTATGACACCGGGGATTCACCCCTCCACTTT. The rearrangement joins TRBV7-6 to TRBJ1-6; D gene uncertain. CDR1 is SGHVS and CDR2 is FNYEAQ in the germline V gene. Trimming stripped 4 bases from V and 8 bases from J, with 12 bases between. This CDR3 spans 14 amino acids.

The V and J genes are TRBV12-3 or TRBV12-4 and TRBJ1-1; D is uncertain. This CDR3 comprises 14 residues. The V and J ends lost 3 bases and 2 bases respectively, with 10 bases between them. CDR3 DNA: TGTGCCAGCAGTTTCCCGAACTCCAACACTGAAGCTTTCTTT. Its protein product is CASSFPNSNTEAFF.

This clonotype showed up many times. The rearrangement joins TRBV7-2 to TRBJ1-2; weak D call: TRBD1 (5 bases). In germline, CDR1 is SGHTA, CDR2 FQGNSA. The CDR3 contains 14 residues. V dropped 5 bases and J dropped 5 bases, with 15 bases sitting between them. CDR3 sequence reads: CASSATGTAYGYTF. Here the CDR3 DNA reads TGTGCCAGCAGCGCAACCGGGACGGCTTATGGCTACACCTTC.

This clonotype was detected only a few times. The chain has TRBV11-1 and TRBJ2-3; D is perhaps TRBD2 (6 bases). Germline values: CDR1 SGHAT, CDR2 FQDESV (reference sequence). V gave up 11 bases and J gave up 6 bases, with 18 bases separating them. The CDR3 sequence is 13 residues long. The CDR3 DNA sequence: TGTGCCTCCGGGGGTCAACCAAGGGATACGCAGTATTTT. It is translated as CASGGQPRDTQYF.

The J gene is TRBJ2-3, the V gene TRBV14; 8 bases are shared with TRBD2. The V and J ends lost 0 bases and 1 base, in that order; junction bases with no gene match: 3. CDR3 length equals 16 residues. Germline V gene data show CDR1 as SGHDN and CDR2 as FVKESK. CDR3 loop: CASSQDRRGGTDTQYF. In DNA, the CDR3 is TGTGCCAGCAGCCAAGATCGGCGGGGGGGCACAGATACGCAGTATTTT.

The V gene is TRBV7-9, the J gene TRBJ2-1, with D hard to call. This CDR3 is built from 11 residues. Looked up from germline, CDR1 is SEHNR and CDR2 is FQNEAQ (reference sequence). Trimming pared 6 bases from V and 12 bases from J, leaving 12 bases between. CDR3 nucleotides: TGTGCCAGCAGTCTGGCTAGTGTGCAGTTCTTC. Translating it yields CASSLASVQFF.